The 28 T cell receptor beta chains presented below share a single source sample, sequenced in a study of T cell responses to AZD1222 COVID-19 vaccine. Measured with immunoSEQ multiplex PCR; TCRdb has only the in-frame clones, and not every one. Of about 94,000 clones in the sample, roughly 90% are singletons; the top ten hold about 12%. The specimen was peripheral blood, collected 28 days after the second AZD1222 dose. The source is an adult who received the AZD1222 COVID-19 vaccine.

The rearrangement links TRBV19 to TRBJ2-2; 10 nucleotides line up with TRBD2. Germline-derived CDR1 and CDR2 are LNHDA and SQIVND (reference sequence). V gave up 2 bases and J gave up 6 bases; unmatched junction bases: 9. The CDR3 sequence is 17 residues long. The CDR3 region is CASSIRLAGESAGELFF. CDR3 in DNA: TGTGCCAGTAGTATACGGCTAGCGGGAGAAAGCGCCGGGGAGCTGTTTTTT.

V and J are TRBV11-2 and TRBJ2-7; D is unresolved. V lost 1 base to trimming and J lost 6 bases, with 16 bases between them. The CDR3 is 15 amino acids. Per germline, CDR1 SGHAT and CDR2 FQNNGV. The CDR3 region has the DNA TGTGCCAGCAGCTTAGCATGGGCAGGCACGGGCGAGCAGTACTTC. Translating it yields CASSLAWAGTGEQYF.

This chain joins TRBV9 and TRBJ2-2, with 9 bases aligning to TRBD2. The CDR3 sequence is 17 residues long. Germline lookup yields CDR1 SGDLS and CDR2 YYNGEE. With 0 bases clipped from V and 5 bases from J, the junction kept 8 bases outside the gene matches. The CDR3 region has the DNA TGTGCCAGCAGCGTAGATCTGGCGGGGGGGAGAACCGGGGAGCTGTTTTTT. This sequence encodes CASSVDLAGGRTGELFF.

This chain uses TRBV25-1 with TRBJ2-7; a weak D match, TRBD1 (6 bases). V lost 4 bases, J lost 5 bases, and 18 bases lay in between. Per germline, CDR1 MGHDK and CDR2 SYGVNS. The CDR3 totals 15 residues. The CDR3 loop reads CASSGLTGLFNEQYF. CDR3 nucleotide sequence: TGTGCCAGCAGTGGACTAACAGGGCTATTCAACGAGCAGTACTTC.

The chain joins TRBV29-1 to TRBJ1-4, with 10 positions matching TRBD1. CDR1 is SQVTM, CDR2 ANQGSEA, per germline. This CDR3 is 14 amino acids long. V lost 1 base, J lost 6 bases, and 2 bases stayed unmatched. The CDR3 nucleotides are TGCAGCGTTGAAGGAGGGACAGGGGATGAAAAACTGTTTTTT. It is translated as CSVEGGTGDEKLFF.

J is TRBJ1-1 and V is TRBV3-1 (or the pseudogene TRBV3-2); unclear D gene. The CDR3 contains 12 residues. CDR1 is LGHDT and CDR2 is YNNKEL in the germline V gene (reference sequence). V was shortened by 0 bases and J by 11 bases, with 10 bases between the two germline ends. CDR3 region: CASSQEGLGAFF. CDR3 DNA sequence: TGTGCCAGCAGCCAAGAGGGCCTCGGGGCTTTCTTT.

This clone was detected once. This chain uses TRBV30 with TRBJ2-7; 8 bases are shared with TRBD1. This CDR3 has 15 amino acids. CDR1 GTSNPN and CDR2 SVGIG come from the germline V gene (reference sequence). V lost 7 bases to trimming and J lost 5 bases; unmatched junction nucleotides: 16. The CDR3 loop is CASGGQVSGGNEQYF. For the CDR3, the DNA is TGTGCCTCCGGGGGACAGGTTTCAGGGGGAAACGAGCAGTACTTC.

Only a few counts were recorded for this clone. This rearrangement joins TRBV9 to TRBJ1-6; D is uncertain. The germline CDR1 and CDR2 sequences are SGDLS and YYNGEE. This CDR3 comprises 16 residues. V lost 3 bases, J lost 0 bases, and 10 bases lay in between. CDR3 amino acids: CASSADGRSYNSPLHF. In nucleotides, the CDR3 is TGTGCCAGCAGCGCCGACGGGCGCTCCTATAATTCACCCCTCCACTTT.

The V call is TRBV10-3, the J call TRBJ1-1; the D is unclear. This CDR3 is built from 10 residues. V was shortened by 8 bases and J by 2 bases, with 3 bases between the two germline ends. Germline CDR1 and CDR2: ENHRY and SYGVKD. This chain's CDR3 is CAIGNTEAFF. The CDR3 region has the DNA TGTGCCATCGGCAACACTGAAGCTTTCTTT.

This chain uses TRBV10-1 with TRBJ2-5; 7 bases match TRBD1. The germline V gene encodes CDR1 WNHNN and CDR2 SYGVQD (reference sequence). The CDR3 covers 13 residues. The V gene end was trimmed by 1 base and the J gene end by 4 bases; junction bases not matched to a gene: 0. The CDR3, as DNA: TGCGCCAGCAGTGAGTACAGGGGAGAGACCCAGTACTTC. This translates into CASSEYRGETQYF.

This clone has more than one count but fewer than ten. CDR3 sequence reads: CASSPGGYTQPQHF. DNA of the CDR3: TGTGCCAGCAGCCCGGGGGGATACACTCAGCCCCAGCATTTT. The rearrangement uses TRBV6-2 or TRBV6-3 and TRBJ1-5, with D maybe TRBD1 (5 bases). The CDR3 extends over 14 amino acids. V shed 6 bases and J shed 6 bases, with 15 bases lying between them. Germline assignment: CDR1 MNHEY and CDR2 SVGEGT.

The chain has TRBV7-2 and TRBJ1-1; D gene ambiguous. Germline CDR1 reads SGHTA; CDR2 reads FQGNSA. This CDR3 region has 18 residues. V gave up 5 bases and J gave up 0 bases, with 22 bases separating them. The CDR3 coding sequence is TGTGCCAGCAGCCCCACCTTTCCGTCAGTCCTAATGAACACTGAAGCTTTCTTT. The encoded protein is CASSPTFPSVLMNTEAFF.

The genes are TRBV9 and TRBJ1-5; no clear D gene. From germline, CDR1 is SGDLS and CDR2 YYNGEE. Trimming took 5 bases from V and 5 from J, leaving 17 bases between them. This CDR3 spans 15 amino acids. The CDR3 is CASSAHTGKDQPQHF. CDR3 nucleotides: TGTGCCAGCAGTGCTCACACGGGGAAGGATCAGCCCCAGCATTTT.

This rearrangement joins TRBV2 to TRBJ2-5; 10 nucleotides line up with TRBD2. Germline CDR1 reads SNHLY; CDR2 reads FYNNEI. The CDR3 has 15 residues. V gave up 8 bases and J gave up 2 bases; unmatched junction bases: 8. The CDR3 DNA follows: TGTGCCAGCGGGGAACTAGCGGGGATACAAGAGACCCAGTACTTC. Protein sequence: CASGELAGIQETQYF. Variable domain in full (rest from reference TRBV2 and TRBJ2-5): EPEVTQTPSHQVTQMGQEVILRCVPISNHLYFYWYRQILGQKVEFLVSFYNNEISEKSEIFDDQFSVERPDGSNFTLKIRSTKLEDSAMYFCASGELAGIQETQYFGPGTRLLVL.

The J gene is TRBJ2-7, the V gene TRBV5-1; D could derive from TRBD1 or TRBD2 (6 bases each). The CDR3 sequence is 14 residues long. Germline V gene sequence: CDR1 SGHRS, CDR2 YFSETQ. Trimming left V 5 bases short and J 2 bases short, with 14 bases between. CDR3 sequence: CASRRDTGAYEQYF. The CDR3 nucleotides read TGCGCCAGCAGGCGGGACACGGGAGCCTACGAGCAGTACTTC.

V and J are TRBV11-2 and TRBJ1-6; 12 bases fit TRBD1. This CDR3 is built from 15 residues. Germline trimming cut 3 bases from V and 10 bases from J; bases unmatched to any gene: 4. Germline lookup yields CDR1 SGHAT and CDR2 FQNNGV. CDR3 coding DNA: TGTGCCAGCAGCTTGGGACAGGGGGCTCAGTCACCCCTCCACTTT. This encodes CASSLGQGAQSPLHF.

The CDR3 reads CASSLGRGEDYGYTF. As DNA, the CDR3 is TGTGCCAGCAGCTTAGGGAGGGGCGAAGACTATGGCTACACCTTC. The chain has TRBV7-9 and TRBJ1-2, with a tentative D call TRBD1 (5 bases). Germline V gives CDR1 SEHNR, CDR2 FQNEAQ (reference sequence). V dropped 1 base and J dropped 3 bases, with 12 bases sitting between them. The CDR3 length is 15 residues.

V is TRBV2 and J is TRBJ1-6; D is uncertain. Trimming pared 7 bases from V and 7 bases from J, leaving 8 bases between. The CDR3 has 12 residues. CDR1 SNHLY and CDR2 FYNNEI come from the germline V gene. The CDR3, as DNA: TGTGCCAGCACCAGCCTAAATTCACCCCTCCACTTT. Protein: CASTSLNSPLHF.

CDR3 in amino acids: CASSPLSSYNEQFF. CDR3 bases: TGTGCCAGCAGTCCCCTGAGCTCCTACAATGAGCAGTTCTTC. V and J are TRBV28 and TRBJ2-1; D is uncertain. This CDR3 is 14 amino acids long. Trimming removed 5 bases at V and 0 bases at J, with 8 bases between. The germline gives CDR1 MDHEN, CDR2 SYDVKM.

The rearrangement links TRBV11-2 to TRBJ2-7; 7 bases are a match to TRBD2. Germline V gene data show CDR1 as SGHAT and CDR2 as FQNNGV. Trimming cost V 6 bases and J 1 base; bases outside gene matches: 0. The CDR3 runs to 12 residues. The CDR3, as DNA: TGTGCCAGCAGGGGAGGGTCCTACGAGCAGTACTTC. Residues: CASRGGSYEQYF.

The genes are TRBV28 and TRBJ1-4; D remains unclear. The germline gives CDR1 MDHEN, CDR2 SYDVKM. With 3 bases removed from V and 0 bases from J, the gap between germline ends came to 8 bases. The CDR3 is 15 amino acids. CDR3 in DNA: TGTGCCAGCAGTTTTGCCGGGGCAACTAATGAAAAACTGTTTTTT. Protein: CASSFAGATNEKLFF. The whole variable domain, remainder taken from reference TRBV28 and TRBJ1-4, is DVKVTQSSRYLVKRTGEKVFLECVQDMDHENMFWYRQDPGLGLRLIYFSYDVKMKEKGDIPEGYSVSREKKERFSLILESASTNQTSMYLCASSFAGATNEKLFFGSGTQLSVL.

This chain joins TRBV4-3 and TRBJ1-4; D possibly corresponds to TRBD1 (5 bases). The CDR3 is made up of 15 amino acids. Germline V gene sequence: CDR1 LGHNA, CDR2 YSLEER. Trimming left V 3 bases short and J 8 bases short, with 16 bases between. For the CDR3, the DNA is TGCGCCAGCAGCCATGGGGGGGGTCAAGAAGAAAAACTGTTTTTT. Its protein product is CASSHGGGQEEKLFF.

V gene TRBV6-2 or TRBV6-3 combines with J gene TRBJ1-5; D unclear. Germline CDR1 reads MNHEY; CDR2 reads SVGEGT. V was shortened by 2 bases and J by 2 bases, with 7 bases between the two germline ends. CDR3 length equals 14 residues. The CDR3 loop reads CASSYGDGNQPQHF. DNA of the CDR3: TGTGCCAGCAGTTACGGAGACGGCAATCAGCCCCAGCATTTT.

The rearrangement uses TRBV5-1 and TRBJ2-7, with 8 bases that match TRBD1. Germline CDR1 SGHRS, CDR2 YFSETQ. The length of the CDR3 is 15 residues. The V segment lost 0 bases and the J segment 1 base; nucleotides outside the gene matches: 3. CDR3 in DNA: TGCGCCAGCAGCTTGGCAGGGGGCAGGTCCTACGAGCAGTACTTC. Its translation is CASSLAGGRSYEQYF. The full variable domain, in which reference TRBV5-1 and TRBJ2-7 provide the parts outside the CDR3, is KAGVTQTPRYLIKTRGQQVTLSCSPISGHRSVSWYQQTPGQGLQFLFEYFSETQRNKGNFPGRFSGRQFSNSRSEMNVSTLELGDSALYLCASSLAGGRSYEQYFGPGTRLTVT.

The chain combines TRBV27 with TRBJ1-6; unclear D gene. From germline, CDR1 is MNHEY and CDR2 SMNVEV (reference sequence). The CDR3 has 14 amino acids. V shed 6 bases and J shed 4 bases, with 10 bases lying between them. The CDR3 DNA follows: TGTGCCAGCAGGACCGGGTTTTATAATTCACCCCTCCACTTT. This translates into CASRTGFYNSPLHF.

The chain is built from TRBV19 and TRBJ2-7; no definite D call. Germline CDR1 LNHDA, CDR2 SQIVND (reference sequence). The CDR3 contains 15 residues. V was cut by 5 bases and J by 1 base, with 15 bases left in between. CDR3 nucleotides: TGTGCCAGTAGTTACTTTGCGGAGAAGTCCTACGAGCAGTACTTC. This encodes CASSYFAEKSYEQYF.

This sequence joins TRBV7-9 and TRBJ1-2, with TRBD1 matching 10 bases. The CDR3 consists of 15 residues. J was trimmed by 2 bases and V by 5 bases; bases with no gene match: 5. Germline assignment: CDR1 SEHNR and CDR2 FQNEAQ (reference sequence). The CDR3 DNA follows: TGTGCCAGCAGCCGGACAGGGGGTGAGAACTATGGCTACACCTTC. Translating gives CASSRTGGENYGYTF. Variable domain in full (rest from reference TRBV7-9 and TRBJ1-2): DTGVSQNPRHKITKRGQNVTFRCDPISEHNRLYWYRQTLGQGPEFLTYFQNEAQLEKSRLLSDRFSAERPKGSFSTLEIQRTEQGDSAMYLCASSRTGGENYGYTFGSGTRLTVV.

The table lists this clone with a count of one. The CDR3 region is CASSLGDLYQPQHF. The CDR3 region has the DNA TGTGCCAGCAGTTTGGGGGACCTCTATCAGCCCCAGCATTTT. The chain combines TRBV28 with TRBJ1-5, with TRBD1 as a possible D gene (5 bases). This CDR3 is built from 14 residues. Germline V lookup: CDR1 MDHEN, CDR2 SYDVKM. V was trimmed by 3 bases and J by 5 bases, leaving 11 bases between them.